This TCR beta chain came from a study of Graves' ophthalmopathy and Graves' hyperthyroidism. CDR3 regions of TCR beta were amplified from RNA transcripts. A first-round RT-PCR used HTBI primers, followed by a second-round multiplex PCR. Each CDR3 protein gets one entry after TCRdb re-called the multiplex PCR reads with MiXCR. The table lists a few hundred thousand distinct CDR3 sequences, less than 45% of them singletons. Germline CDR1 and CDR2: LNHNV and YYDKDF (reference sequence). Germline trimming cut 3 bases from V and 5 bases from J; bases unmatched to any gene: 5. The CDR3 is made up of 15 amino acids.

The receptor was derived from an adult man with Graves' hyperthyroidism. The sample was peripheral blood or thyroid tissue (not recorded which). The chain recombines TRBV15 with TRBJ2-5; 11 bases align to TRBD2. CDR3 in amino acids: CATSRPRLAGETQYF. CDR3 sequence (DNA): TGTGCCACCAGCAGGCCAAGACTAGCGGGGGAGACCCAGTACTTC.